A single TCR beta chain is shown here with its context. This clonotype was found once. Its specific antigen is unknown. Base qualities are not at hand, and no much larger clone is one base apart. The receptor library was made with PCR. Sequencing was carried out with an Illumina HiSeq 2500. Unique molecular identifiers were incorporated into TCR beta cDNA libraries to reduce PCR and sequencing biases. Roughly 500,000 cDNA molecules were obtained per 1 to 10 million input T cells, so each molecule approximated one T cell. The patient libraries were prepared and sequenced using the same protocol as the earlier healthy control dataset. Samples belonging to the same batch were prepared together, multiplexed and sequenced on a shared HiSeq lane. On the study's bioinformatics: MIGEC handled the raw barcoded reads, throwing out single-read molecular identifier groups before consensus assembly and CDR3 extraction. VDJtools was used for post-analysis of the clonotype tables, with diversity normalized by down-sampling every dataset to the smallest sample size. In repertoire overlap clustering, CDR3 amino acid sequences, but not nucleotide sequences, were matched to correct batch-related cross-sample contamination. TCRdb trimmed the raw reads at Q25, called clones with MiXCR and kept productive beta chains. Each CDR3 protein appears once, grouped with its most common genes and DNA. TCRdb's processing, not the study's, gives the V and J calls here. Present in this sample are approximately 630,000 distinct CDR3 sequences, approximately 60% of which were seen just once. Of the sample, approximately 10% falls within the top ten clones.

To demonstrate the VDJtools post-analysis software, the study profiled TCR beta repertoires from the peripheral blood of 13 young patients with multiple sclerosis. The patients with multiple sclerosis were children and adolescents between roughly 6 and 17 years of age. This sample was included in a study of post-analysis software for immune sequencing data (dated by TCRdb to about 2015). For context, the study as a whole: Relapsing-remitting, secondary progressive and progressive-relapsing multiple sclerosis were recorded as disease courses, and subtype annotation was lacking for some patients. The patient repertoires were compared against approximately ten previously published healthy control repertoires obtained from donors aged 6 to 25 years. A subset of samples was prepared in parallel using single-end sample barcoding, then pooled and co-amplified after Illumina adapter ligation.

Findings and caveats that apply to the study as a whole: Significantly lower normalized Chao1 diversity was found in multiple sclerosis patients than in controls, suggesting substantial peripheral T-cell clonal expansion. The control group was slightly older than the multiple sclerosis patient group. Significantly higher frequencies in patients than in controls were found for roughly 5 TRBV segments, including TRBV5-6, TRBV5-1 and TRBV20-1. When samples were clustered directly using the F measure, samples prepared in the same batch co-clustered strongly, which prompted a batch-effect correction.

V has 4 bases trimmed and J has 2 bases trimmed; junction bases matching no gene number 7. There are 16 amino acids in the CDR3, from cysteine to phenylalanine inclusive. Just CDR3 DNA is preserved here, 48 bases in frame from base 1. CDR1 and CDR2 are read off the germline V gene (reference sequence) as DFQATT and SNEGSKA. The chain is made from TRBV20-1 and TRBJ2-3, and 12 junction bases match TRBD2. The sequencing input was blood. The sequence was obtained from a girl aged 2 to 10 with multiple sclerosis. DNA sequence: TGCAGTGCTAAGACTAGACTAGCGGGAGACACAGATACGCAGTATTTT. It codes for CSAKTRLAGDTDTQYF.